Listed here are 26 T cell receptor beta chains from one sample, sequenced in a study of blood T cell repertoires in COVID-19. TCRdb's table, derived via immunoSEQ multiplex PCR, lists solely in-frame clones and lacks some. The repertoire holds roughly 100,000 clones, 80% to 90% seen once, with 3.5% in the top ten. Source material: peripheral blood. The receptors originated from an older woman with acute or convalescent COVID-19.

This clone was observed a few times. The V call is TRBV5-1, the J call TRBJ2-7, with TRBD2 matching over 13 bases. Trimming took 4 bases from V and 1 from J; bases not matched to a gene: 5. The CDR3 contains 16 residues. Germline assignment: CDR1 SGHRS and CDR2 YFSETQ. The CDR3 region has the DNA TGCGCCAGCAGCACGGGACTAGCGGGAAGTTCCTACGAGCAGTACTTC. Translated, it gives CASSTGLAGSSYEQYF.

This chain links TRBV12-5 with TRBJ1-2, with D tentatively TRBD1 (5 bases). Between the trimmed V and J ends, which lost 9 bases and 5 bases, there was a span of 13 bases. Per the germline V gene, CDR1 is LGHNT and CDR2 is FRNRAP. CDR3 length equals 12 residues. CDR3 DNA: TGTGCTAGCGCCAAGGGGTCTTATGGCTACACCTTC. As protein: CASAKGSYGYTF. The complete variable domain, with remaining parts taken from reference TRBV12-5 and TRBJ1-2, reads DARVTQTPRHKVTEMGQEVTMRCQPILGHNTVFWYRQTMMQGLELLAYFRNRAPLDDSGMPKDRFSAEMPDATLATLKIQPSEPRDSAVYFCASAKGSYGYTFGSGTRLTVV.

The V gene is TRBV29-1, the J gene TRBJ2-3, with D maybe TRBD2 (5 bases). Germline CDR1 is SQVTM and CDR2 is ANQGSEA. V was pared by 3 bases and J by 2 bases, with 9 bases between. This CDR3 contains 13 residues. The CDR3 here is CSVDRENTDTQYF. CDR3 nucleotides: TGCAGCGTTGATAGGGAGAACACAGATACGCAGTATTTT.

The J gene is TRBJ1-6, the V gene TRBV28; the match to TRBD1 covers 9 bases. This CDR3 comprises 16 residues. With 6 bases clipped from V and 6 bases from J, the junction kept 9 bases outside the gene matches. The germline gives CDR1 MDHEN, CDR2 SYDVKM. The CDR3 nucleotides are TGTGCCAGCAGGACTTCAAGGACAGGGGCTAATTCACCCCTCCACTTT. The encoded protein is CASRTSRTGANSPLHF.

J is TRBJ2-5 and V is TRBV11-2; the D is unclear. The CDR3 covers 15 residues. Deletions cut 5 bases from V and 4 bases from J, with 17 bases between. CDR1 and CDR2 from the germline V gene are SGHAT and FQNNGV. CDR3 in amino acids: CASSAVYSSLETQYF. Written as DNA, the CDR3 is TGTGCCAGCAGCGCCGTGTATAGCAGCCTAGAGACCCAGTACTTC. Full variable domain (rest looked up from reference TRBV11-2 and TRBJ2-5): EAGVAQSPRYKIIEKRQSVAFWCNPISGHATLYWYQQILGQGPKLLIQFQNNGVVDDSQLPKDRFSAERLKGVDSTLKIQPAKLEDSAVYLCASSAVYSSLETQYFGPGTRLLVL.

The gene calls are TRBV6-1 and TRBJ1-3, with TRBD1 matching over 8 bases. Trimming took 3 bases from V and 3 from J; bases not matched to a gene: 4. The CDR3 is made up of 15 amino acids. Germline values: CDR1 MNHNS, CDR2 SASEGT. DNA of the CDR3: TGTGCCAGCAGTGAGGTCAGGGGGCTTGGAAACACCATATATTTT. Its protein is CASSEVRGLGNTIYF.

V usage is TRBV2 and J usage is TRBJ2-1; 7 bases agree with TRBD2. The CDR3 sequence is 17 residues long. V shed 7 bases and J 3 bases; nucleotides not matched to a gene: 15. Germline V gives CDR1 SNHLY, CDR2 FYNNEI. The CDR3 loop reads CASNSGPSGNNYNEQFF. The DNA for the CDR3 is TGTGCCAGCAATTCGGGACCTAGCGGAAATAACTACAATGAGCAGTTCTTC.

The chain uses TRBV15 and TRBJ2-6; D not certain. This CDR3 has 17 residues. The germline V and J ends were trimmed by 0 bases and 0 bases, with 9 bases remaining between them. Germline V gene lookup returns CDR1 LNHNV and CDR2 YYDKDF (reference sequence). The DNA for the CDR3 is TGTGCCACCAGCAGAGAGCACAGTCACTCTGGGGCCAACGTCCTGACTTTC. Its protein is CATSREHSHSGANVLTF.

DNA of the CDR3: TGTGCCAGCAGTACTACAGGGTCCAGAGGCTACACCTTC. It yields the protein CASSTTGSRGYTF. V and J are TRBV6-5 and TRBJ1-2, with TRBD1 as a possible D gene (6 bases). This CDR3 contains 13 residues. Germline values: CDR1 MNHEY, CDR2 SVGAGI. V dropped 5 bases and J dropped 8 bases, with 15 bases sitting between them.

This clone was seen more than once but under ten times. V and J are TRBV19 and TRBJ1-5, with 8 bases aligning to TRBD1. Germline V gene lookup returns CDR1 LNHDA and CDR2 SQIVND (reference sequence). The J segment lost 6 bases and the V segment lost 10 bases, leaving 8 bases of the junction unmatched. This CDR3 spans 13 amino acids. The CDR3 DNA sequence: TGTGCCACCTCAGAGGACAGGGCTCAGCCCCAGCATTTT. Its translation: CATSEDRAQPQHF.

The rearrangement links TRBV27 to TRBJ2-1; TRBD1 is a possible D gene (6 bases). The CDR3 contains 18 residues. Germline V gene lookup returns CDR1 MNHEY and CDR2 SMNVEV (reference sequence). V shed 2 bases and J shed 6 bases, with 23 bases lying between them. The CDR3 loop is CASSLSWVRGRGGNEQFF. In nucleotides, the CDR3 is TGTGCCAGCAGTTTAAGTTGGGTAAGGGGGAGAGGGGGCAATGAGCAGTTCTTC.

J is TRBJ2-1 and V is TRBV12-5; no firm D call. The CDR3 is 12 amino acids. Germline V CDR1 and CDR2: LGHNT, FRNRAP. Trimming stripped 0 bases from V and 6 bases from J, with 3 bases between. CDR3 nucleotides: TGTGCTAGTGGTTTGGTAGCCAATGAGCAGTTCTTC. Translating it yields CASGLVANEQFF.

The rearrangement uses TRBV28 and TRBJ1-2; 9 bases are a match to TRBD1. CDR3 length: 16 amino acids. The V and J ends lost 3 bases and 4 bases, in that order; junction bases with no gene match: 9. Looked up from germline, CDR1 is MDHEN and CDR2 is SYDVKM. The CDR3: CASSLGRQGVIYGYTF. In nucleotides, the CDR3 is TGTGCCAGCAGTTTGGGGCGACAGGGGGTAATCTATGGCTACACCTTC.

The chain employs TRBV5-1 and TRBJ2-3, with 8 positions matching TRBD2. The CDR3 totals 16 residues. Germline V gene lookup returns CDR1 SGHRS and CDR2 YFSETQ. V lost 4 bases, J lost 4 bases, and 11 bases stayed unmatched. CDR3: CASSGRGSGSSDTQYF. The CDR3 DNA is TGCGCCAGCAGCGGTCGGGGAAGCGGGAGTTCAGATACGCAGTATTTT.

The rearrangement links TRBV18 to TRBJ2-1, with D uncertain. Trimming took 0 bases from V and 0 from J, leaving 9 bases between them. Per germline, CDR1 KGHSH and CDR2 LQKENI. The CDR3 loop spans 16 amino acids. CDR3 residues: CASSPPRGSSYNEQFF. For the CDR3, the DNA is TGTGCCAGCTCACCACCTCGCGGAAGCTCCTACAATGAGCAGTTCTTC.

The table lists this clone with a count of one. Here the CDR3 reads CASTPYGGGTEAFF. The CDR3 DNA is TGTGCCAGCACCCCCTATGGGGGCGGCACTGAAGCTTTCTTT. J is TRBJ1-1 and V is TRBV11-3, with a possible D match to TRBD1 (6 bases). Deletions cut 7 bases from V and 4 bases from J, with 16 bases between. Germline-derived CDR1 and CDR2 are SGHNT and YENEEA. CDR3 length: 14 residues.

The J gene is TRBJ1-2, the V gene TRBV19, with a weak D call TRBD1 (5 bases). Germline assignment: CDR1 LNHDA and CDR2 SQIVND (reference sequence). The V gene lost 8 bases and the J gene lost 2 bases, with 12 bases spanning the gap. This CDR3 contains 13 residues. Written as DNA, the CDR3 is TGTGCCAGTGACCCGGGACTCAACTATGGCTACACCTTC. This codes for CASDPGLNYGYTF.

The rearrangement links TRBV6-6 to TRBJ2-7, with 7 bases fitting TRBD2. The CDR3 contains 13 residues. Germline loops: CDR1 MNHNY, CDR2 SVGAGI (reference sequence). Trimming at V came to 10 bases and at J to 0 bases, leaving 6 bases not matched to a gene. CDR3: CATSGGTSYEQYF. For the CDR3, the DNA is TGTGCCACCTCGGGGGGAACCTCCTACGAGCAGTACTTC.

This clone was observed once. The chain carries TRBV13 and TRBJ1-1; D is uncertain. This CDR3 region has 15 residues. With 5 bases removed from V and 11 bases from J, the gap between germline ends came to 24 bases. Per the germline V gene, CDR1 is PRHDT and CDR2 is FYEKMQ (reference sequence). CDR3 protein: CASSPASLHANGAFF. DNA for the CDR3: TGTGCCAGCAGCCCAGCGTCATTACACGCCAACGGGGCTTTCTTT. Full variable domain (rest looked up from reference TRBV13 and TRBJ1-1): AAGVIQSPRHLIKEKRETATLKCYPIPRHDTVYWYQQGPGQDPQFLISFYEKMQSDKGSIPDRFSAQQFSDYHSELNMSSLELGDSALYFCASSPASLHANGAFFGQGTRLTVV.

This chain links TRBV4-1 with TRBJ2-1; 10 bases are a match to TRBD2. Trimming removed 0 bases from V and 2 bases from J; junction bases left unmatched: 13. The V gene's germline CDR1 is MGHRA and CDR2 YSYEKL. This CDR3 is 20 amino acids long. CDR3 amino acids: CASSQEFLAGAVSPYNEQFF. DNA of the CDR3: TGCGCCAGCAGCCAAGAATTCCTAGCGGGAGCCGTGAGTCCCTACAATGAGCAGTTCTTC.

The gene calls are TRBV5-1 and TRBJ1-3; D perhaps matches TRBD1 (5 bases). Germline assignment: CDR1 SGHRS and CDR2 YFSETQ. This CDR3 region has 15 residues. V gave up 0 bases and J gave up 0 bases, with 7 bases separating them. CDR3 in amino acids: CASSLEGNSGNTIYF. The DNA for the CDR3 is TGCGCCAGCAGCTTGGAGGGGAACTCTGGAAACACCATATATTTT.

This rearrangement joins TRBV18 to TRBJ1-1, with D tentatively TRBD1 (5 bases). Germline CDR1 and CDR2: KGHSH and LQKENI. This CDR3 contains 13 residues. V shed 6 bases and J shed 1 base, with 9 bases lying between them. CDR3 sequence (DNA): TGTGCCAGCTCTACCACAGGGAACACTGAAGCTTTCTTT. Translating it yields CASSTTGNTEAFF.

The chain is built from TRBV27 and TRBJ1-1, with D tentatively TRBD1 (5 bases). Germline V gene sequence: CDR1 MNHEY, CDR2 SMNVEV (reference sequence). This CDR3 comprises 13 residues. Trimming pared 6 bases from V and 1 base from J, leaving 9 bases between. CDR3 in amino acids: CASRGTGNTEAFF. Written as DNA, the CDR3 is TGTGCCAGCAGGGGTACAGGGAACACTGAAGCTTTCTTT.

The chain carries TRBV27 and TRBJ2-2; 9 bases line up with TRBD2. CDR3 size: 13 residues. Trimming cost V 10 bases and J 8 bases; bases outside gene matches: 8. Germline V CDR1 and CDR2: MNHEY, SMNVEV (reference sequence). CDR3 in DNA: TGTGCCACCGGCGCGGGAGGGATTGGGGAGCTGTTTTTT. Translation gives CATGAGGIGELFF.

Only a few counts were recorded for this clone. The gene calls are TRBV4-1 and TRBJ2-1; TRBD2 might be the D (5 bases). This CDR3 comprises 14 residues. The germline gives CDR1 MGHRA, CDR2 YSYEKL. V was trimmed by 3 bases and J by 6 bases, leaving 12 bases between them. CDR3 loop: CASSHSLARNEQFF. As DNA, the CDR3 is TGCGCCAGCAGCCATTCCCTAGCTCGCAATGAGCAGTTCTTC.

The J gene is TRBJ2-7, the V gene TRBV19; D is possibly TRBD1 (6 bases). Germline values: CDR1 LNHDA, CDR2 SQIVND (reference sequence). V was clipped by 3 bases and J by 3 bases, with 9 bases between them. The length of the CDR3 is 13 residues. CDR3 sequence reads: CASSMEDSYEQYF. CDR3 in DNA: TGTGCCAGTAGTATGGAGGACAGCTACGAGCAGTACTTC. Looking up the rest from reference TRBV19 and TRBJ2-7 gives the full variable domain: DGGITQSPKYLFRKEGQNVTLSCEQNLNHDAMYWYRQDPGQGLRLIYYSQIVNDFQKGDIAEGYSVSREKKESFPLTVTSAQKNPTAFYLCASSMEDSYEQYFGPGTRLTVT.